The 30 T cell receptor beta chains in this list originate from one sample, sequenced in a study of spatial heterogeneity in lung cancer. MiXCR, run by TCRdb on the 5' RACE reads, gives a single entry per CDR3 protein. The sample shows just over 75,000 distinct CDR3 sequences, 8% of them seen only once. Stated time point: sample taken at primary tumor resection. The sample consisted of PBMCs, taken at surgery. Receptors were obtained from a male donor with early-stage non-small cell lung cancer.

This clonotype was observed many times. V and J are TRBV19 and TRBJ1-2; 9 nucleotides line up with TRBD1. The germline V gene has CDR1 LNHDA and CDR2 SQIVND (reference sequence). The CDR3 has 14 residues. V shed 8 bases and J 4 bases; nucleotides not matched to a gene: 8. CDR3 DNA sequence: TGTGCCAGTCTACAGGGACAGGGCCTCTATGGCTACACCTTC. This gives the protein CASLQGQGLYGYTF.

This clonotype has a count of ten or more. The rearrangement joins TRBV4-2 to TRBJ2-2; tentative D call: TRBD2 (6 bases). Per the germline V gene, CDR1 is LGHNA and CDR2 is YNFKEQ. V was pared by 1 base and J by 4 bases, with 13 bases between. The length of the CDR3 is 16 residues. As DNA, the CDR3 is TGTGCCAGCAGCCAAGTCGGTAATAGCGGCACCGGGGAGCTGTTTTTT. As protein: CASSQVGNSGTGELFF.

This clonotype was recorded a few times. The DNA of the CDR3 is TGTGCCAGTATCGGCCAGAGCTCCTACAATGAGCAGTTCTTC. Translation gives CASIGQSSYNEQFF. The chain joins TRBV19 to TRBJ2-1; D is unclear. CDR1 LNHDA and CDR2 SQIVND come from the germline V gene (reference sequence). V was shortened by 7 bases and J by 0 bases, with 10 bases between the two germline ends. The CDR3 is 14 residues long.

The sample holds many counts of this clonotype. The chain combines TRBV27 with TRBJ2-1; perhaps TRBD2 as D (6 bases). CDR1 MNHEY and CDR2 SMNVEV come from the germline V gene (reference sequence). V was pared by 4 bases and J by 15 bases, with 25 bases between. The CDR3 consists of 15 residues. CDR3: CASSSKITTRRVSFF. In nucleotides, the CDR3 is TGTGCCAGCAGTTCCAAGATTACGACTAGAAGGGTATCGTTCTTC.

This clonotype was observed a few times. The chain links TRBV10-3 to TRBJ2-7; no firm D call. This CDR3 contains 16 residues. In germline, CDR1 is ENHRY, CDR2 SYGVKD. Trimming pared 6 bases from V and 7 bases from J, leaving 25 bases between. This CDR3 is CAISGENKAQTNEQYF. DNA of the CDR3: TGTGCCATCAGCGGAGAGAACAAGGCCCAGACGAATGAGCAGTACTTC.

There are many counts of this clonotype. The rearrangement joins TRBV20-1 to TRBJ2-5; 8 positions agree with TRBD2. The CDR3 is 16 amino acids. Germline trimming cut 0 bases from V and 4 bases from J; bases unmatched to any gene: 10. Germline V gene data show CDR1 as DFQATT and CDR2 as SNEGSKA (reference sequence). The CDR3 nucleotides read TGCAGTGCTAGAGATGTCGGGAGGGCCACAGGAGAGACCCAGTACTTC. Protein: CSARDVGRATGETQYF.

The chain couples TRBV2 to TRBJ1-4, with 7 bases matching TRBD1. The CDR3 length is 15 residues. With 1 base clipped from V and 8 bases from J, the junction kept 7 bases outside the gene matches. Germline V CDR1 and CDR2: SNHLY, FYNNEI. CDR3 coding DNA: TGTGCCAGCAGTGAAGTCGACAGGGTTGAAGAAAAACTGTTTTTT. Its translation is CASSEVDRVEEKLFF.

This clonotype was detected only a few times. The V call is TRBV24-1, the J call TRBJ2-7; D is possibly TRBD2 (5 bases). CDR3 length: 12 residues. V lost 7 bases, J lost 1 base, and 7 bases lay in between. CDR1 is KGHDR and CDR2 is SFDVKD in the germline V gene. The CDR3 nucleotides are TGTGCCACCAGGAGAGGGTCCTACGAGCAGTACTTC. Amino acid sequence: CATRRGSYEQYF.

V gene TRBV19 combines with J gene TRBJ2-3; 8 bases are a match to TRBD2. Unmatched junction bases numbered 14, after V lost 9 bases and J lost 3 bases. The germline V gene has CDR1 LNHDA and CDR2 SQIVND (reference sequence). CDR3 size: 16 residues. In nucleotides, the CDR3 is TGTGCCAGCCTGGACGGAGTAGCGGGACCAACAGATACGCAGTATTTT. It is translated as CASLDGVAGPTDTQYF.

In its sample, this clonotype was seen many times. The CDR3 DNA follows: TGTGCCAGCAGCCTCGGACTAGGGTACAATGAGCAGTTCTTC. It translates to CASSLGLGYNEQFF. The chain joins TRBV14 to TRBJ2-1, with 7 nucleotides matching TRBD2. This CDR3 region has 14 residues. Trimming took 4 bases from V and 4 from J; bases not matched to a gene: 4. The V gene's germline CDR1 is SGHDN and CDR2 FVKESK.

This clonotype was counted between two and nine times. The DNA of the CDR3 is TGTGCCAGCACCTCAACTACCGGGACAGGGGACGAGCAGTACTTC. This gives the protein CASTSTTGTGDEQYF. The chain recombines TRBV25-1 with TRBJ2-7; 10 nucleotides match TRBD1. The CDR3 loop spans 15 amino acids. The ends lost 7 bases at V and 5 bases at J; junction bases unmatched: 11. Germline V lookup: CDR1 MGHDK, CDR2 SYGVNS.

In its sample, this clonotype was seen many times. The V and J genes are TRBV7-9 and TRBJ1-1; 8 bases map to TRBD1. This CDR3 has 17 residues. V lost 6 bases, J lost 3 bases, and 15 bases stayed unmatched. Looked up from germline, CDR1 is SEHNR and CDR2 is FQNEAQ (reference sequence). The CDR3 sequence is CASRSYPGQGSDTEAFF. CDR3 nucleotide sequence: TGTGCCAGCAGGTCATATCCCGGACAGGGTAGCGACACTGAAGCTTTCTTT.

In this sample, this clonotype turned up many times. The chain carries TRBV5-1 and TRBJ2-5, with 8 bases that match TRBD2. Germline V lookup: CDR1 SGHRS, CDR2 YFSETQ. The CDR3 runs to 16 residues. J was trimmed by 5 bases and V by 0 bases; bases with no gene match: 9. CDR3 nucleotide sequence: TGCGCCAGCAGCTTGGTAGCGGGGAGCGAGGGGGAGACCCAGTACTTC. Its translation is CASSLVAGSEGETQYF.

The table lists this clonotype with a few counts. The V and J genes are TRBV12-3 or TRBV12-4 and TRBJ1-2; D may be TRBD1 (6 bases). Deletions cut 7 bases from V and 5 bases from J, with 14 bases between. The CDR3 extends over 13 amino acids. CDR3 residues: CASNDYQGYGYTF. The CDR3 DNA reads TGTGCCAGCAATGACTATCAGGGGTATGGCTACACCTTC.

This clonotype was recorded many times. V gene TRBV5-1 combines with J gene TRBJ1-2; 8 positions match TRBD1. Germline loops: CDR1 SGHRS, CDR2 YFSETQ. The CDR3 loop spans 13 amino acids. Trimming took 4 bases from V and 6 from J; bases not matched to a gene: 5. This chain's CDR3 is CASSLRDRNGYTF. The CDR3 DNA reads as TGCGCCAGCAGCCTTCGGGACAGGAATGGCTACACCTTC. Variable domain in full (rest from reference TRBV5-1 and TRBJ1-2): KAGVTQTPRYLIKTRGQQVTLSCSPISGHRSVSWYQQTPGQGLQFLFEYFSETQRNKGNFPGRFSGRQFSNSRSEMNVSTLELGDSALYLCASSLRDRNGYTFGSGTRLTVV.

In its sample, this clonotype was seen a few times. The chain combines TRBV4-1 with TRBJ1-1; D perhaps matches TRBD1 (5 bases). Deletions cut 2 bases from V and 11 bases from J, with 15 bases between. The germline V gene encodes CDR1 MGHRA and CDR2 YSYEKL. The length of the CDR3 is 13 residues. DNA for the CDR3: TGCGCCAGCAGCCAAAAAGGGGCATCGTCCGCTTTCTTT. It specifies CASSQKGASSAFF.

This clonotype was observed a handful of times. This chain joins TRBV5-1 and TRBJ2-1; 7 bases align to TRBD2. V gave up 3 bases and J gave up 6 bases; unmatched junction bases: 9. The CDR3 totals 15 residues. CDR1 and CDR2 from the germline V gene are SGHRS and YFSETQ. CDR3: CASSSAGAGVNEQFF. The CDR3 DNA reads as TGCGCCAGCAGCTCTGCGGGAGCCGGGGTCAATGAGCAGTTCTTC.

The V call is TRBV5-1, the J call TRBJ1-1; 8 nucleotides align to TRBD1. In germline, CDR1 is SGHRS, CDR2 YFSETQ. The CDR3 length is 15 residues. J lost 0 bases, V lost 7 bases, and 8 bases had no gene match. The CDR3, as DNA: TGCGCCAGCGCACAGGGGGGGCGTGTGAACACTGAAGCTTTCTTT. It specifies CASAQGGRVNTEAFF.

The chain is built from TRBV25-1 and TRBJ2-7; D gene ambiguous. V was shortened by 5 bases and J by 0 bases, with 11 bases between the two germline ends. Germline loops: CDR1 MGHDK, CDR2 SYGVNS. CDR3 length equals 14 residues. DNA for the CDR3: TGTGCCAGCAGTTTTCATGGGGTCTCCTACGAGCAGTACTTC. Its protein is CASSFHGVSYEQYF.

This chain uses TRBV10-2 with TRBJ1-1, with D uncertain. The V end was cut by 10 bases, the J end by 6 bases, with 12 bases between. CDR3 size: 11 residues. Germline CDR1 is WSHSY and CDR2 is SAAADI. CDR3 amino acids: CATKGSSEAFF. The CDR3 coding sequence is TGCGCCACTAAAGGGAGCTCTGAAGCTTTCTTT.

At least ten counts were recorded for this clonotype. V and J are TRBV6-6 and TRBJ1-4, with 7 bases matching TRBD1. The V and J ends lost 5 bases and 13 bases, in that order; junction bases with no gene match: 16. Germline-derived CDR1 and CDR2 are MNHNY and SVGAGI (reference sequence). The CDR3 totals 15 residues. The CDR3 is CASSPPGTEIRRLFF. CDR3 coding DNA: TGTGCCAGCAGTCCGCCCGGGACAGAAATCCGACGACTGTTTTTT.

This clonotype was counted between two and nine times. In DNA, the CDR3 is TGCGCCAGCAGGGTGGTCAGGGCATCAGAAGAGCAGTACTTC. Translation gives CASRVVRASEEQYF. The J gene is TRBJ2-7, the V gene TRBV5-1; D may be TRBD1 (5 bases). Germline V gene sequence: CDR1 SGHRS, CDR2 YFSETQ. The CDR3 loop spans 14 amino acids. With 5 bases removed from V and 7 bases from J, the gap between germline ends came to 19 bases.

This clonotype was found many times. This sequence joins TRBV5-5 and TRBJ2-1; D is uncertain. This CDR3 is 12 amino acids long. V shed 4 bases and J shed 4 bases, with 6 bases lying between them. Looked up from germline, CDR1 is SGHKS and CDR2 is YYEKEE (reference sequence). CDR3 sequence (DNA): TGTGCCAGCAGCCTCGATTACAATGAGCAGTTCTTC. It specifies CASSLDYNEQFF. The full variable domain, completed using reference TRBV5-5 and TRBJ2-1, is DAGVTQSPTHLIKTRGQQVTLRCSPISGHKSVSWYQQVLGQGPQFIFQYYEKEERGRGNFPDRFSARQFPNYSSELNVNALLLGDSALYLCASSLDYNEQFFGPGTRLTVL.

This clonotype was detected a few times. The chain couples TRBV11-2 to TRBJ2-7, with 7 bases fitting TRBD2. Unmatched junction bases numbered 20, after V lost 5 bases and J lost 4 bases. Per germline, CDR1 SGHAT and CDR2 FQNNGV. The CDR3 covers 18 residues. Here the CDR3 DNA reads TGTGCCAGCAGCCGAGCGCCCTTGGGGGGGGACGGGAGATACGAGCAGTACTTC. Translation gives CASSRAPLGGDGRYEQYF.

This clonotype occurred many times. The chain combines TRBV29-1 with TRBJ1-2, with unresolved D. The ends were cut back, 7 bases at V and 5 bases at J, with 14 bases in the middle. The length of the CDR3 is 12 residues. The germline CDR1 and CDR2 sequences are SQVTM and ANQGSEA. CDR3: CSAVGRIYGYTF. The CDR3 DNA reads TGCAGCGCTGTTGGACGGATTTATGGCTACACCTTC.

In its sample, this clonotype was seen a few times. The chain links TRBV5-1 to TRBJ1-1; maybe TRBD1 (6 bases). The CDR3 contains 14 residues. CDR1 SGHRS and CDR2 YFSETQ come from the germline V gene. V was cut by 1 base and J by 11 bases, with 18 bases left in between. The CDR3 coding sequence is TGCGCCAGCAGCTTGCCCAATCCTCAGGGGTTGGCTTTCTTT. Its translation is CASSLPNPQGLAFF.

This clonotype occurred a few times. One junction end disagrees with the germline gene, perhaps due to a read error. The chain joins TRBV30 to TRBJ2-7; perhaps D is TRBD1 or TRBD2 (6 bases each). Per germline, CDR1 GTSNPN and CDR2 SVGIG (reference sequence). The CDR3 spans 12 residues. CDR3 protein: CAWSVHKQGRRF. For the CDR3, the DNA is TGTGCCTGGAGTGTACATAAGCAGGGGAGGCGTTTC.

This clonotype was found many times. The J gene is TRBJ2-3, the V gene TRBV19, with TRBD2 matching 8 bases. This CDR3 spans 15 amino acids. Germline V gives CDR1 LNHDA, CDR2 SQIVND (reference sequence). V was pared by 2 bases and J by 2 bases, with 3 bases of the junction left unmatched. The CDR3 bases are TGTGCCAGTAGTATAACTAGCGGTTTCACAGATACGCAGTATTTT. Translating it yields CASSITSGFTDTQYF.

This clonotype was seen a handful of times. The chain carries TRBV5-1 and TRBJ1-6; 7 bases align to TRBD1. The CDR3 is 15 residues long. Germline trimming cut 0 bases from V and 7 bases from J; bases unmatched to any gene: 4. Germline lookup yields CDR1 SGHRS and CDR2 YFSETQ. The CDR3 nucleotides are TGCGCCAGCAGCTTGGAGGGGGCGTCCAATTCACCCCTCCACTTT. This encodes CASSLEGASNSPLHF.

This clonotype came up many times. The V call is TRBV24-1, the J call TRBJ2-5; D remains unclear. Deletions cut 4 bases from V and 7 bases from J, with 15 bases between. CDR1 is KGHDR and CDR2 is SFDVKD in the germline V gene. The CDR3 sequence is 14 residues long. Here the CDR3 DNA reads TGTGCCACCAGTGACCCCGGACCCACGAGGACCCAGTACTTC. Translated: CATSDPGPTRTQYF.